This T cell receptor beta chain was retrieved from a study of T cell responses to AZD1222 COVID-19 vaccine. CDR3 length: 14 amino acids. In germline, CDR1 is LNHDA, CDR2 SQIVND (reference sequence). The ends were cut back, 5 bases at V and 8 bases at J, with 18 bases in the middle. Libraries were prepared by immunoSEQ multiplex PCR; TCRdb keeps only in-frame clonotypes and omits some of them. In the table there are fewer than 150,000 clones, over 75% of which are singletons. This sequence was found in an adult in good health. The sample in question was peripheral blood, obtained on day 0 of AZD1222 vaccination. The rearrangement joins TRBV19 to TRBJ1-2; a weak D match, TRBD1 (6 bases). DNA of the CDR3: TGTGCCAGTAGTTCGTACAGGGTTGCGGAGGGCTACACCTTC. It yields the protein CASSSYRVAEGYTF.